These 5 T cell receptor beta chains were sequenced from one sample in a study of human T cells and chemical hapten exposure. Time point reported: pre-sensitization, week 0. Specified treatment: therapeutic diphenylcyclopropenone sensitization with weekly scalp DPC. MiXCR, applied by TCRdb to the RACE reads, yields one record per CDR3 protein. The data contain about 120,000 distinct CDR3 sequences, less than 15% of them singletons. Sample: whole blood, taken in connection with sensitization to the hapten diphenylcyclopropenone (DPC). These receptors all stem from a woman aged 18-29 years with alopecia areata. Some clones in this sample may be carry-over from other donors' samples.

The genes are TRBV20-1 and TRBJ2-3, with 11 bases identical to TRBD2. V was clipped by 5 bases and J by 3 bases; unmatched bases: 7. The length of the CDR3 is 15 residues. The germline gives CDR1 DFQATT, CDR2 SNEGSKA (reference sequence). CDR3 in DNA: TGCAGTGCTTTCTCGACTAGCGGGGAGACAGATACGCAGTATTTT. Protein product: CSAFSTSGETDTQYF.

This clonotype has just a few counts. The CDR3 sequence: CASSWRTGGRNANEKLFF. The CDR3 nucleotides are TGTGCCAGCAGTTGGAGGACAGGGGGCCGAAACGCCAACGAAAAACTGTTTTTT. The chain is built from TRBV12-3 or TRBV12-4 and TRBJ1-4, with 11 nucleotides matching TRBD1. V lost 4 bases, J lost 8 bases, and 15 bases stayed unmatched. CDR3 length: 18 amino acids.

There are many counts of this clonotype. The chain uses TRBV12-3 or TRBV12-4 and TRBJ2-7, with no clear D. This CDR3 has 11 amino acids. Between the trimmed V and J ends, which lost 8 bases and 0 bases, there was a span of 5 bases. The CDR3 nucleotides are TGTGCCAGCGTCCCCTCCTACGAGCAGTACTTC. Translating gives CASVPSYEQYF.

In this sample, this clonotype turned up a few times. The gene calls are TRBV9 and TRBJ1-1, with D perhaps TRBD1 (5 bases). V was pared by 3 bases and J by 5 bases, with 17 bases between. This CDR3 is built from 15 residues. Germline V gives CDR1 SGDLS, CDR2 YYNGEE. Here the CDR3 DNA reads TGTGCCAGCAGCGCCTTAGCGCGAGGGGAGACTGAAGCTTTCTTT. This sequence encodes CASSALARGETEAFF.

Details on this clonotype: The CDR3 end shows no conserved phenylalanine or tryptophan, and so a read error is likely. J is TRBJ2-3 and V is TRBV29-1, with D perhaps TRBD1 (6 bases). Germline-derived CDR1 and CDR2 are SQVTM and ANQGSEA. This CDR3 is 14 amino acids long. Trimming took 5 bases from V and 0 from J, leaving 12 bases between them. The CDR3 coding sequence is TGCAGCGTTTTGGGGACAACTAGCACAGATACGCAGTATATT. This gives the protein CSVLGTTSTDTQYI.